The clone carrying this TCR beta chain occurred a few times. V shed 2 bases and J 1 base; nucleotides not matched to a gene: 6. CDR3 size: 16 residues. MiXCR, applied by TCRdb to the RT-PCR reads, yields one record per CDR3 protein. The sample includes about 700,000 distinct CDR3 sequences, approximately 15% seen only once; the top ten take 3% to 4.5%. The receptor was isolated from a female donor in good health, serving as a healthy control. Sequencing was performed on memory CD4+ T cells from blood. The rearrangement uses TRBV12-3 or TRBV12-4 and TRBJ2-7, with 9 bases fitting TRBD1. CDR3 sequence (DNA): TGTGCCAGCAGTTTAAGCGGGACAGGGTTTTCCTACGAGCAGTACTTC. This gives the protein CASSLSGTGFSYEQYF.